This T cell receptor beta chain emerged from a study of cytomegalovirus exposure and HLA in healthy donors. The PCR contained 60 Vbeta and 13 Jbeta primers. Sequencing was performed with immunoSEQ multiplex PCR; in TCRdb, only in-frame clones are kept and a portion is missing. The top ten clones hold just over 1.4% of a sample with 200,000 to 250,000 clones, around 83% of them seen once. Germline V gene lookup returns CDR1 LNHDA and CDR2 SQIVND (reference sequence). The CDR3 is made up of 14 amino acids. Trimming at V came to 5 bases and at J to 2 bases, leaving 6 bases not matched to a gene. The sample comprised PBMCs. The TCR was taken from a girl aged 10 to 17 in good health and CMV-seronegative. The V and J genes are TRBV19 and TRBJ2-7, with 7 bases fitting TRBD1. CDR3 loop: CASSERQGAYEQYF. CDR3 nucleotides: TGTGCCAGTAGTGAACGCCAGGGGGCCTACGAGCAGTACTTC.